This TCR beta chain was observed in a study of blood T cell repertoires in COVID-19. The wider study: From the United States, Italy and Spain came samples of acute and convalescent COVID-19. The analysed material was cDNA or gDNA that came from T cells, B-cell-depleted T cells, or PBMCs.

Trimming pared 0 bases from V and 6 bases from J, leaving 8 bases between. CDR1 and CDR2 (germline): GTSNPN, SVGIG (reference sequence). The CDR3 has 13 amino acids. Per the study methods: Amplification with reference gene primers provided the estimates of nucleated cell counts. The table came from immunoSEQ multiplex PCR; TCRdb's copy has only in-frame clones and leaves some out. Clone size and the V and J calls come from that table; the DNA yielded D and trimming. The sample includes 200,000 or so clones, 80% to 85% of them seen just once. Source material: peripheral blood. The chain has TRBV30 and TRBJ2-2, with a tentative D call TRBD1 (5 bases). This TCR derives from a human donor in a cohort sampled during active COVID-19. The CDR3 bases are TGTGCCTGGAGTGTACTCAGGGCCGGGGAGCTGTTTTTT. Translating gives CAWSVLRAGELFF. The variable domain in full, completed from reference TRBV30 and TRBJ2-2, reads SQTIHQWPATLVQPVGSPLSLECTVEGTSNPNLYWYRQAAGRGLQLLFYSVGIGQISSEVPQNLSASRPQDRQFILSSKKLLLSDSGFYLCAWSVLRAGELFFGEGSRLTVL.